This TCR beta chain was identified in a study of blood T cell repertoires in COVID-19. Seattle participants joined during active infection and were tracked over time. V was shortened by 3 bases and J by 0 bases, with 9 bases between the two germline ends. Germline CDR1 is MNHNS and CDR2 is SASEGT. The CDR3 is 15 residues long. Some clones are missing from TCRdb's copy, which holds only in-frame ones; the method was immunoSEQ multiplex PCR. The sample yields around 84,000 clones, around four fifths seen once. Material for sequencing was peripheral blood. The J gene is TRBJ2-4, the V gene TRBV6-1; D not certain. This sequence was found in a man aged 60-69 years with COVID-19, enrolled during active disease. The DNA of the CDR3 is TGTGCCAGCAGTGAGCGGTTCTTAGCCAAAAACATTCAGTACTTC. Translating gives CASSERFLAKNIQYF.